This T cell receptor (beta chain) was sequenced for a study of identical twins. TCRdb independently ran MiXCR on the 5' RACE reads; one entry per CDR3 protein. The data contain about 240,000 distinct CDR3 sequences, over 9.5% of them seen just once; the ten biggest clones take up about 9.1%. This clonotype appeared many times. The CDR3 is 14 amino acids. CDR1 SGHTA and CDR2 FQGNSA come from the germline V gene. Trimming at V came to 5 bases and at J to 2 bases, leaving 3 bases not matched to a gene. What was sequenced was memory T cells sorted from blood. J is TRBJ2-7 and V is TRBV7-2; the match to TRBD1 covers 10 bases. The receptor comes from a man aged 45-65 years in good health. CDR3 protein: CASSRDRGPYEQYF. The CDR3 nucleotides read TGTGCCAGCAGCCGGGACAGGGGACCCTACGAGCAGTACTTC.